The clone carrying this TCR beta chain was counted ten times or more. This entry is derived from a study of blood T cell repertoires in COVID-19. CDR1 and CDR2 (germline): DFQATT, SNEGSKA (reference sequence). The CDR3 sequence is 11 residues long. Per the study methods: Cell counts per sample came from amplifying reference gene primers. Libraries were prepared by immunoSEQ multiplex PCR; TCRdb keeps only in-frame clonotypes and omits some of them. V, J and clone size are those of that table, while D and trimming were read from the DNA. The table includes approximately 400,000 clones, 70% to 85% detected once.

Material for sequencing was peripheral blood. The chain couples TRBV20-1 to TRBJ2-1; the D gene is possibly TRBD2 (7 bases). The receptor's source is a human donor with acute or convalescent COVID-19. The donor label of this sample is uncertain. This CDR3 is CGGAVYNEQFF. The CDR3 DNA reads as TGCGGGGGGGCGGTCTACAATGAGCAGTTCTTC.